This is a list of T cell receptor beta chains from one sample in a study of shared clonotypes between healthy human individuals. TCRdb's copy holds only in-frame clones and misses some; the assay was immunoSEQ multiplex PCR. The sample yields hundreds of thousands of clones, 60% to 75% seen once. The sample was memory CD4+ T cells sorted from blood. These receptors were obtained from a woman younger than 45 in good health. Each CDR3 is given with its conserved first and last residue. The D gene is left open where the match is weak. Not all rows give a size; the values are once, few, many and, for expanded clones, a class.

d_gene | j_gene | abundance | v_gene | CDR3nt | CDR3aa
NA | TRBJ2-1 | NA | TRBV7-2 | TGTGCCAGCACCTCAGGGACCAACCTATACAATGAGCAGTTCTTC | CASTSGTNLYNEQFF
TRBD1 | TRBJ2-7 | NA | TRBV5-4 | TGTGCCAGCAGCTTCCCGGGACAGGGATCCTACGAGCAGTACTTC | CASSFPGQGSYEQYF
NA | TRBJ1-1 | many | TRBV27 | TGTGCCAGCAGTCCCCTCTCTGGACCTTTTGAAGCTTTCTTT | CASSPLSGPFEAFF
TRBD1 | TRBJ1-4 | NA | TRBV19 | TGTGCCAGCACAGGGGTGGCCGAAAAACTGTTTTTT | CASTGVAEKLFF
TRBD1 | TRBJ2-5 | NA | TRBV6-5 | TGTGCCAGCAGTTTCCAAGGACAGGGCCAAGAGACCCAGTACTTC | CASSFQGQGQETQYF
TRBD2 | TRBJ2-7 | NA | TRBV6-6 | TGTGCCAGCAGTTCACCGGGACTAGCGAACTACGAGCAGTACTTC | CASSSPGLANYEQYF
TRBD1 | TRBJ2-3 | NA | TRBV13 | TGTGCCAGCAGCTCCAGAGACAGGGGGTCAAATACGCAGTATTTT | CASSSRDRGSNTQYF
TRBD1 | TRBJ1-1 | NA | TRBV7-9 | TGTGCCAGCAGCCCCCGGACAGGGGGCGCGGAAGCTTTCTTT | CASSPRTGGAEAFF
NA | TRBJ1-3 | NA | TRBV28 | TGTGCCAGCAGGAGTCCAGCCTATGGAAACACCATATATTTT | CASRSPAYGNTIYF
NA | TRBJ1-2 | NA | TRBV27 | TGTGCCAGCAGTTCCCCGTCATCCACTAACTATGGCTACACCTTC | CASSSPSSTNYGYTF
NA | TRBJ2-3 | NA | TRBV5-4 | TGTGCCAGCAGCTATGGGACCCGTACAGATACGCAGTATTTT | CASSYGTRTDTQYF
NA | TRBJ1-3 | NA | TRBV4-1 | TGCGCCAGCAGCCAAGATCGGAGATGGCTTGGAAACACCATATATTTT | CASSQDRRWLGNTIYF
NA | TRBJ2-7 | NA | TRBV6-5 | TGTGCCAGCAGTTACGACCCTACCTCGAACTACGAGCAGTACTTC | CASSYDPTSNYEQYF
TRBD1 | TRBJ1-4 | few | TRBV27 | TGTGCCAGCAGTGCTACGACAGGGGTGGTTGAAAAACTGTTTTTT | CASSATTGVVEKLFF
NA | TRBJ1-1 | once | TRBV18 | TGTGCCAGCTCACCAAATCAGAACACTGAAGCTTTCTTT | CASSPNQNTEAFF
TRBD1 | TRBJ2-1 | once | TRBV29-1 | TGCAGCGGGGCCGGGACAGGGACCAATGAGCAGTTCTTC | CSGAGTGTNEQFF
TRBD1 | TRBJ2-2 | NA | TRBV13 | TGTGCCAGCAGCTTCCGGGACAGAGACACCGGGGAGCTGTTTTTT | CASSFRDRDTGELFF
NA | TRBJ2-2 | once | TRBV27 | TGTGCCAGCAGTCTTTGGGCGAACACCGGGGAGCTGTTTTTT | CASSLWANTGELFF
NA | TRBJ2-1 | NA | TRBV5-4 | TGTGCCAGCAGCCCTAGCTGGGGGAGGTCCTACAATGAGCAGTTCTTC | CASSPSWGRSYNEQFF
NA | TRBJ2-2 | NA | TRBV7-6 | TGTGCCAGCACCCTGGCGGGGGCGGGCACCGGGGAGCTGTTTTTT | CASTLAGAGTGELFF
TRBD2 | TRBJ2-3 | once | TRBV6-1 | TGTGCCAGCAGTCCTAGCGGGAGCAGAACAGATACGCAGTATTTT | CASSPSGSRTDTQYF
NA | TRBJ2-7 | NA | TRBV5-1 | TGCGCCAGCAGCTTGGACGGGAGCTCCCCCTACGAGCAGTACTTC | CASSLDGSSPYEQYF
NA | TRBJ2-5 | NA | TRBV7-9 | TGTGCCAGCAGCTTCGAGGGTATCAAGACCCAGTACTTC | CASSFEGIKTQYF
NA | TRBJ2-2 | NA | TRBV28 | TGTGCCAGCAGTGCCGGGACACGGAACACCGGGGAGCTGTTTTTT | CASSAGTRNTGELFF
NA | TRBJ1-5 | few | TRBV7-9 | TGTGCCAGCAGCCAGGGGATCCATAGCAATCAGCCCCAGCATTTT | CASSQGIHSNQPQHF
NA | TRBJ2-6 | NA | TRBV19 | TGTGCCAGTAATCGGGCGACAGGTCATAACTCTGGGGCCAACGTCCTGACTTTC | CASNRATGHNSGANVLTF
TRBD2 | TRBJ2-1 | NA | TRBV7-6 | TGTGCCAGCAGCTTAGGGGCGGGAGCGAATGGTGAGCAGTTCTTC | CASSLGAGANGEQFF
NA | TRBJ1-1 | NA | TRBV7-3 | TGTGCCAGCAGCCATGGACAGCAGAACACTGAAGCTTTCTTT | CASSHGQQNTEAFF
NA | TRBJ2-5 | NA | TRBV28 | TGTGCCAGCAGCCCCGCCGGGGGACGGGAGACCCAGTACTTC | CASSPAGGRETQYF
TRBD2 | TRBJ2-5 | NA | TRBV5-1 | TGCGCCAGCAGCTGGCGACTAGCGAGCGAGGAGACCCAGTACTTC | CASSWRLASEETQYF
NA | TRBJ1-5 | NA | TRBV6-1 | TGTGCCAGCAGAAGGGATCCGAATCAGCCCCAGCATTTT | CASRRDPNQPQHF
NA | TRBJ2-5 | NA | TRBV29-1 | TGCAGCCCGAGGGTGGGACAAGAGACCCAGTACTTC | CSPRVGQETQYF
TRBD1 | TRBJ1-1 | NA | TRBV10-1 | TGCGCCAGCAGTGGGGACAGGGTAACTGAAGCTTTCTTT | CASSGDRVTEAFF
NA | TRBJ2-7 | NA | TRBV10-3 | TGTGCCATCAGTGAGTCGGGGGCCTACGAGCAGTACTTC | CAISESGAYEQYF
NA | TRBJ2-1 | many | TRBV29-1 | TGCAGCGTTGAGGGTTGGGGTGATGAGCAGTTCTTC | CSVEGWGDEQFF
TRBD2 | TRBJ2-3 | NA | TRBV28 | TGTGCCAGCATGAGAATAGCGGGGACGCCTAGCACAGATACGCAGTATTTT | CASMRIAGTPSTDTQYF
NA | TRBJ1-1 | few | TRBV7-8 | TGTGCCAGCAGCTACGAACTGGGGGGAAACACTGAAGCTTTCTTT | CASSYELGGNTEAFF